Reported below is one TCR beta chain. Source study methods: Cell counts per sample came from amplifying reference gene primers. Sequencing was performed with immunoSEQ multiplex PCR; in TCRdb, only in-frame clones are kept and a portion is missing. The DNA gave D and trimming, while V, J and clone size come from that table. This table has more than 80,000 clones, around 88% appearing once. The data were obtained in a study of blood T cell repertoires in COVID-19. Study as a whole: COVID-19 samples, acute and convalescent, were from the United States, Italy and Spain. PBMCs, B-cell-depleted T cells, or T cells provided the cDNA or gDNA that made up the material.

Looked up from germline, CDR1 is LGHNA and CDR2 is YSLEER. With 0 bases removed from V and 2 bases from J, the gap between germline ends came to 8 bases. The CDR3 runs to 16 residues. V gene TRBV4-3 combines with J gene TRBJ2-6, with D possibly TRBD2 on 5 matching bases. Source material: peripheral blood. This clonotype was obtained from an older woman with COVID-19, enrolled during active disease. The CDR3 DNA sequence: TGCGCCAGCAGCCAAGATTGGGGAGCTGGGGCCAACGTCCTGACTTTC. Its protein is CASSQDWGAGANVLTF.